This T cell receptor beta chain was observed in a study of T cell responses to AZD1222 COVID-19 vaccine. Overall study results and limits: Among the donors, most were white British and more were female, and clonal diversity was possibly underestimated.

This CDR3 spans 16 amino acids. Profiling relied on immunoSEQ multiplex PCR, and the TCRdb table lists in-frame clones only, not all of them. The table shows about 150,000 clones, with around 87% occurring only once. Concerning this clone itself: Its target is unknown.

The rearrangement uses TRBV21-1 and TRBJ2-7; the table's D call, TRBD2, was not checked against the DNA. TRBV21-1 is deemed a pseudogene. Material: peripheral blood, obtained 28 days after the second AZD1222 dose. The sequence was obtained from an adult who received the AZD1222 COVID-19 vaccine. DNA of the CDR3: TGTGCCAGCTGGTACCCCGGGACTAGGTCTTGTCCGGAGCAGTACTTC. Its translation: CASWYPGTRSCPEQYF.